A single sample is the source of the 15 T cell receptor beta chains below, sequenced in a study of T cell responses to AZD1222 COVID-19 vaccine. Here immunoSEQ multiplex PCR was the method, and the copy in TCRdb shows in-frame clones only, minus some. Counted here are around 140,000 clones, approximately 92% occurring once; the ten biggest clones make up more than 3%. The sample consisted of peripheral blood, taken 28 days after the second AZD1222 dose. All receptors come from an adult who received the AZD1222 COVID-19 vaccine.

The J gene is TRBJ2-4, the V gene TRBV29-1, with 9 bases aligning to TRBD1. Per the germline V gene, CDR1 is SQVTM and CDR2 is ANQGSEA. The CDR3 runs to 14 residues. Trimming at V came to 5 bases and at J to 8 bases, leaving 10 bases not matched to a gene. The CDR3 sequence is CSVYGQGLGDIQYF. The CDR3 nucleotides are TGCAGCGTTTACGGACAGGGGTTGGGAGACATTCAGTACTTC. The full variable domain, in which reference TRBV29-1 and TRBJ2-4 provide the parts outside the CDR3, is SAVISQKPSRDICQRGTSLTIQCQVDSQVTMMFWYRQQPGQSLTLIATANQGSEATYESGFVIDKFPISRPNLTFSTLTVSNMSPEDSSIYLCSVYGQGLGDIQYFGAGTRLSVL.

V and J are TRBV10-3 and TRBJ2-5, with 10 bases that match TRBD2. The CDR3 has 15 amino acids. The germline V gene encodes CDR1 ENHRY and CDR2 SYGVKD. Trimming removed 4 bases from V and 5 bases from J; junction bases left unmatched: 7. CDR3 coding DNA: TGTGCCATCAGTGGTACTAGCGGGGCTGGTGAGACCCAGTACTTC. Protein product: CAISGTSGAGETQYF.

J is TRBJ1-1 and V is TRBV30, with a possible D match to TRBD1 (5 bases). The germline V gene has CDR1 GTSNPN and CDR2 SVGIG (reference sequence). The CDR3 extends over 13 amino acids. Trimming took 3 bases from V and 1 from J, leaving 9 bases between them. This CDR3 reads CAWSAGGNTEAFF. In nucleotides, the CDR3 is TGTGCCTGGAGCGCCGGGGGGAACACTGAAGCTTTCTTT.

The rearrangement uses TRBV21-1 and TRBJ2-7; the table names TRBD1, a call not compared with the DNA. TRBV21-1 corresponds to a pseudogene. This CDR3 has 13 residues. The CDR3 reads CASSNRTAQGQYF. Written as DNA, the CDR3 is TGTGCCAGCAGCAACCGGACAGCCCAGGGACAGTACTTC.

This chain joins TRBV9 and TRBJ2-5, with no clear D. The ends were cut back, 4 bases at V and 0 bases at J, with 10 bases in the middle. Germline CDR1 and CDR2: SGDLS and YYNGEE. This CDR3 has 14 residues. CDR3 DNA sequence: TGTGCCAGCAGCACCCGGGCGGACCAAGAGACCCAGTACTTC. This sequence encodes CASSTRADQETQYF.

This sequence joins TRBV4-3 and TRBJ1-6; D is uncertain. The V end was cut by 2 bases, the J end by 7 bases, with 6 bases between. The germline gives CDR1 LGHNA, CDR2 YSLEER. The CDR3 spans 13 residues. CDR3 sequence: CASSQKVNSPLHF. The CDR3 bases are TGCGCCAGCAGCCAAAAAGTGAATTCACCCCTCCACTTT.

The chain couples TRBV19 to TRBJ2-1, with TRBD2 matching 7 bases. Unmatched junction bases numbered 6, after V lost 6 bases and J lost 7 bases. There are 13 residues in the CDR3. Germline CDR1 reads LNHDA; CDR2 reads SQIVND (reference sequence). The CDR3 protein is CASRQRGRNEQFF. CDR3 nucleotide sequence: TGTGCCAGTAGACAGCGGGGTCGGAATGAGCAGTTCTTC.

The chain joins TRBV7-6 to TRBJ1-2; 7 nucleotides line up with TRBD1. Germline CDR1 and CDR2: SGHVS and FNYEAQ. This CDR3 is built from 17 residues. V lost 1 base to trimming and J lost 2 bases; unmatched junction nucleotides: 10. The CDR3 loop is CASSLGGQTRTNYGYTF. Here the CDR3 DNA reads TGTGCCAGCAGCTTAGGGGGACAGACTCGAACAAACTATGGCTACACCTTC.

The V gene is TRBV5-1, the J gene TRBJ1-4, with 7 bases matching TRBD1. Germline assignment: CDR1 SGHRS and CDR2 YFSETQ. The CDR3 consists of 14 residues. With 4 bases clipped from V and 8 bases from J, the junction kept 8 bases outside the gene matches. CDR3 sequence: CASSLDRAREKLFF. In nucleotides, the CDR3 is TGCGCCAGCAGCCTCGACAGGGCTCGGGAAAAACTGTTTTTT.

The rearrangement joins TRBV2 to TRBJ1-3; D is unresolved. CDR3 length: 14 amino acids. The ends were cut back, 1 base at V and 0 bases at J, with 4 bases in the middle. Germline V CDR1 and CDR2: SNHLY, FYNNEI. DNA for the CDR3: TGTGCCAGCAGTGAAGTCAACTCTGGAAACACCATATATTTT. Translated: CASSEVNSGNTIYF.

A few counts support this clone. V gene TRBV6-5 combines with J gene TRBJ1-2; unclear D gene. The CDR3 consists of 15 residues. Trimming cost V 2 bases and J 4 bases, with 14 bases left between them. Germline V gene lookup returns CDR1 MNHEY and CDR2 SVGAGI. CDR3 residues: CASSYSRQSPYGYTF. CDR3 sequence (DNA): TGTGCCAGCAGTTACAGCCGGCAGAGCCCCTATGGCTACACCTTC.

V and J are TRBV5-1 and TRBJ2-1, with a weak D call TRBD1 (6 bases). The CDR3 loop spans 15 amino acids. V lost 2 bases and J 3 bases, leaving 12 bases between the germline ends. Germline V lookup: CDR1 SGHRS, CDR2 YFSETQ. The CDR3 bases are TGCGCCAGCAGCTTAGCAGGGGAAGACTACAATGAGCAGTTCTTC. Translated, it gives CASSLAGEDYNEQFF.

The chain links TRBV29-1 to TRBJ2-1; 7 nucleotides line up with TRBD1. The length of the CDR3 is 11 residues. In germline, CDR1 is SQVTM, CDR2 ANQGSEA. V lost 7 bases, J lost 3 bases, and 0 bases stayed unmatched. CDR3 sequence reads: CSGDSYNEQFF. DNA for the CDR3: TGCAGCGGGGACAGCTACAATGAGCAGTTCTTC.

The CDR3: CASSVPDRGWYF. In nucleotides, the CDR3 is TGTGCCAGCAGTGTGCCGGACAGGGGTTGGTACTTC. The V and J genes are TRBV28 and TRBJ2-7, with 9 bases matching TRBD1. The length of the CDR3 is 12 residues. J lost 12 bases, V lost 5 bases, and 8 bases had no gene match. Germline V CDR1 and CDR2: MDHEN, SYDVKM.

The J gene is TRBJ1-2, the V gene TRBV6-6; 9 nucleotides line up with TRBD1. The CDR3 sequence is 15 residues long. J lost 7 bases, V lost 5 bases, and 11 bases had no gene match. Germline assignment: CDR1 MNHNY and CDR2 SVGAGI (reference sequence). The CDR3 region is CASSPIIQGARGYTF. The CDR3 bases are TGTGCCAGCAGTCCCATAATACAGGGGGCGCGTGGCTACACCTTC.